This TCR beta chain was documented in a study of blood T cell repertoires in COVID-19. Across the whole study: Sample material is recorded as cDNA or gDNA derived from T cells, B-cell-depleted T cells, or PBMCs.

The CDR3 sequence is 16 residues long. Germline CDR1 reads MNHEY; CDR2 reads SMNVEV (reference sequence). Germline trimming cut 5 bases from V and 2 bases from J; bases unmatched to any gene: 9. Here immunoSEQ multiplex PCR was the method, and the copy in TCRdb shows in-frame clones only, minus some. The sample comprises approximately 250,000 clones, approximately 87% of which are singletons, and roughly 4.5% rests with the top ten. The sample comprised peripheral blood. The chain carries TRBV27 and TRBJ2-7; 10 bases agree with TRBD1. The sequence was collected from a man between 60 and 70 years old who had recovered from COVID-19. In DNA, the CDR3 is TGTGCCAGCAGTCGGGCCGGGACAGGGGTCGCCTACGAGCAGTACTTC. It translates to CASSRAGTGVAYEQYF.